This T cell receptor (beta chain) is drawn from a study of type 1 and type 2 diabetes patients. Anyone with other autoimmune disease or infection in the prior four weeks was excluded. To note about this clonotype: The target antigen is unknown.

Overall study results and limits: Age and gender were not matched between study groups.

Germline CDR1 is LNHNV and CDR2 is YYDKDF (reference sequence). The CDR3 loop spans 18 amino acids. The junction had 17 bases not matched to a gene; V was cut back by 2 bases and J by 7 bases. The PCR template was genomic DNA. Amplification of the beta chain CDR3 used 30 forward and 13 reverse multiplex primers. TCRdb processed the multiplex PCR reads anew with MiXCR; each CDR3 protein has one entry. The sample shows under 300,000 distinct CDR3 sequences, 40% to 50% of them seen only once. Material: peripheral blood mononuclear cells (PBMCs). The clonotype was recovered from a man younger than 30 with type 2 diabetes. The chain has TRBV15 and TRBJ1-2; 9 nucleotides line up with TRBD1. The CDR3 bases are TGTGCCACCAGCAGACCACCGACAGGGGGATCGGGGCCTCGTGGCTACACCTTC. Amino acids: CATSRPPTGGSGPRGYTF.